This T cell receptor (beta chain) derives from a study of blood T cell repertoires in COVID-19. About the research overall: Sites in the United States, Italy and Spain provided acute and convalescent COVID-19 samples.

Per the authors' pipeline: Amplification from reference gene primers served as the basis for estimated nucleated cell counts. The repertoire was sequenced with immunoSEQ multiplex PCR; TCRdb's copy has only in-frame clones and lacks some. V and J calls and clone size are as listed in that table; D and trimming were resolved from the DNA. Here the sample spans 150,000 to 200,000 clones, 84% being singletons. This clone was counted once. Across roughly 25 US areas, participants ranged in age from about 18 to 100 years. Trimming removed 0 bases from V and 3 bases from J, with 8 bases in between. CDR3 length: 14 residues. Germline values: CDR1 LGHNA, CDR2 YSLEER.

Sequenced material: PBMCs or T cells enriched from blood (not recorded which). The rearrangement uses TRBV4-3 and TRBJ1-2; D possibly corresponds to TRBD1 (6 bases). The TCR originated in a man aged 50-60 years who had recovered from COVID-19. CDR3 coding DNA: TGCGCCAGCAGCCAAGACGCAGGGGACTATGGCTACACCTTC. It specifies CASSQDAGDYGYTF.